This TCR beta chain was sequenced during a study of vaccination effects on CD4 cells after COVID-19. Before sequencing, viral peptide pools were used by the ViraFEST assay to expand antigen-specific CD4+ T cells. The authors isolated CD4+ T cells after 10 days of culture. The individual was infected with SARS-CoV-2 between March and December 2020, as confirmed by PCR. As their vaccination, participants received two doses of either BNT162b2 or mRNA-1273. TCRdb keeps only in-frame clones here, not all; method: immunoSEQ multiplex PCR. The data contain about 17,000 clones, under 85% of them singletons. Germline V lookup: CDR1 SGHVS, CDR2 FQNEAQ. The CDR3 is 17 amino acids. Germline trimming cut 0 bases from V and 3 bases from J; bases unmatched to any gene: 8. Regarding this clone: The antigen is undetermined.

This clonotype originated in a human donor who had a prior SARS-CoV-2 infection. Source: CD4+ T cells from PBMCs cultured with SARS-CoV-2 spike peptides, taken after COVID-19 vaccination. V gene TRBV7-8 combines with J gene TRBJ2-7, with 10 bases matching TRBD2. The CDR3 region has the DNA TGTGCCAGCAGCTTAGCCCTCGCTAGCGGGAGTATCTACGAGCAGTACTTC. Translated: CASSLALASGSIYEQYF.